The present entry profiles one T cell receptor beta chain with its context. Only in-frame clones appear in the TCRdb table, and some are missing; sequencing was by immunoSEQ multiplex PCR. The sample lists fewer than 200,000 clones, 82% occurring once. This record comes from a study of blood T cell repertoires in COVID-19. Losses at the gene ends were 6 bases for V and 3 bases for J; bases not matched to a gene: 9. Germline V CDR1 and CDR2: MDHEN, SYDVKM. This CDR3 comprises 16 residues. Sequencing was carried out using peripheral blood. V gene TRBV28 combines with J gene TRBJ1-4; 8 bases match TRBD1. This receptor was obtained from a woman aged 60-75 years with COVID-19, enrolled during active disease. CDR3 sequence reads: CASSLTVTGANEKLFF. Here the CDR3 DNA reads TGTGCCAGCAGCCTCACCGTGACAGGGGCTAATGAAAAACTGTTTTTT.